The following is a T cell receptor (beta chain) sequence with its context. The protocol was immunoSEQ multiplex PCR, while the TCRdb copy is restricted to in-frame clones and leaves out a portion. The top ten hold approximately 8.3% of the sample, which has 95,000 to 100,000 clones, around 89% seen once. The entry originates in a study of control samples from healthy donors and cancer patients. This CDR3 region has 13 residues. V was clipped by 6 bases and J by 2 bases, with 5 bases between them. The sample consisted of blood. The source of this sequence is a young man in good health. The genes are TRBV12-3 or TRBV12-4 and TRBJ1-6; D call uncertain. The CDR3 coding sequence is TGTGCCAGCAGCCATACCTATAATTCACCCCTCCACTTT. Translated, it gives CASSHTYNSPLHF.